Sequencing of this T cell receptor (beta chain) was carried out in a study of early stage breast cancer tumors. The overall study: Of around 16 invasive breast tumors, about 12 were hormone receptor-positive, HER2-negative. Samples were sequenced at around 10-fold average coverage. Study conclusions and caveats: Most shared enriched TCRB sequences were commonly generated ones. Blood repertoires resembled normal breast more than tumor.

Regarding this clone: The target antigen is unknown.

Method: immunoSEQ multiplex PCR; TCRdb's copy keeps in-frame clones and lacks some. Among around 25,000 clones, around 70% were seen once, and the ten largest hold just under 10%. V lost 6 bases and J lost 4; bases outside the gene matches: 7. In germline, CDR1 is SQVTM, CDR2 ANQGSEA. The CDR3 is 13 amino acids. This TCR was recovered from a person aged 60 to 70 with breast cancer. The sequenced sample consisted of breast tumor tissue. V usage is TRBV29-1 and J usage is TRBJ1-2; 8 nucleotides agree with TRBD1. For the CDR3, the DNA is TGCAGCGTCGCTGTCGGACAGGGCTATGGCTACACCTTC. It specifies CSVAVGQGYGYTF.